Listed below are T cell receptor beta chains from one sample, sequenced in a study of blood T cells in healthy people across ages. TCRdb re-analysed the 5' RACE reads in MiXCR, keeping a single row per CDR3 protein. This sample carries 1,800,000 or so distinct CDR3 sequences, about 39% of them seen once, and the ten largest clones take around 23%. Sequences were obtained from blood. The origin of the receptors is a human donor in good health. CDR3s include the opening cysteine and the closing phenylalanine or tryptophan. A D gene is named only where the DNA matches it firmly. Expanded clones get a size class; other rows say once, few or many, or leave the size out.

TRBJ2-1,few,TRBV12-3/TRBV12-4,.,CASTLGGSVYYQFF,TGTGCCAGCACCCTCGGAGGGAGCGTTTACTACCAGTTCTTC
TRBJ2-7,.,TRBV12-3/TRBV12-4,TRBD1,CASSSTDRGKTYEQYF,TGTGCCAGCAGTTCAACAGACAGGGGGAAGACCTACGAGCAGTACTTC
TRBJ2-3,.,TRBV29-1,.,CSGDAGSTDTQYF,TGCAGCGGTGACGCGGGTTCCACAGATACGCAGTATTTT
TRBJ2-7,.,TRBV4-1,.,CASSQGGVSSYEQYF,TGCGCCAGCAGCCAAGGAGGGGTGTCCTCCTACGAGCAGTACTTC
TRBJ2-1,.,TRBV28,TRBD2,CASSLWLAGGYNEQFF,TGTGCCAGCAGTTTATGGCTAGCGGGGGGTTACAATGAGCAGTTCTTC
TRBJ1-1,.,TRBV9,.,CASRGGTNTEAFF,TGTGCCAGCAGGGGAGGGACGAACACTGAAGCTTTCTTT
TRBJ2-2,once,TRBV28,TRBD1,CASMWRTGGRGGELFF,TGTGCCAGCATGTGGAGGACAGGGGGCAGGGGCGGGGAGCTGTTTTTT
TRBJ1-1,.,TRBV5-5,.,CASSPGEEMYTEAFF,TGTGCCAGCAGCCCCGGAGAGGAGATGTACACTGAAGCTTTCTTT
TRBJ1-2,once,TRBV12-3/TRBV12-4,.,CASSLEGFGGYTF,TGTGCCAGCAGTTTGGAGGGATTCGGAGGCTACACCTTC
TRBJ2-7,few,TRBV7-2,.,CASSLGPQGYEQYF,TGTGCCAGCAGCTTGGGGCCTCAGGGGTACGAGCAGTACTTC
TRBJ2-7,few,TRBV7-2,TRBD2,CASSAGTSGVPYEQYF,TGTGCCAGCAGCGCCGGGACTAGCGGGGTCCCCTACGAGCAGTACTTC
TRBJ2-1,few,TRBV20-1,.,CSALGGAAYNEQFF,TGCAGTGCTTTAGGGGGGGCCGCGTACAATGAGCAGTTCTTC
TRBJ2-3,.,TRBV4-2,.,CASSQAGLAGDTQYF,TGTGCCAGCAGCCAAGCTGGACTTGCGGGGGATACGCAGTATTTT
TRBJ2-7,.,TRBV20-1,.,CSASRVHEQYF,TGCAGTGCTAGCCGAGTTCACGAGCAGTACTTC
TRBJ2-1,.,TRBV7-8,TRBD2,CASSVRASGAYNEQFF,TGTGCCAGCAGCGTACGCGCTAGCGGGGCCTACAATGAGCAGTTCTTC
TRBJ2-7,many,TRBV12-3/TRBV12-4,TRBD1,CASSYGTGNQYF,TGTGCCAGCAGTTACGGGACAGGGAATCAGTACTTC
TRBJ2-2,few,TRBV4-3,.,CASSRAQGAGELFF,TGCGCCAGCAGCCGCGCCCAGGGCGCCGGGGAGCTGTTTTTT
TRBJ2-1,few,TRBV5-4,.,CASSLFVWGGQNEQFF,TGTGCCAGCAGCTTGTTTGTCTGGGGCGGCCAGAATGAGCAGTTCTTC
TRBJ1-2,few,TRBV4-3,.,CASSQDRRHRTYGYTF,TGCGCCAGCAGCCAAGATCGGCGACACCGTACCTATGGCTACACCTTC
TRBJ2-2,.,TRBV10-3,.,CAISEFGTGELFF,TGTGCCATCAGTGAGTTTGGCACCGGGGAGCTGTTTTTT
TRBJ1-6,.,TRBV2,.,CASSDKGRINSPLHF,TGTGCCAGCAGTGACAAGGGTCGCATTAATTCACCCCTCCACTTT
TRBJ2-3,many,TRBV7-7,TRBD1,CASSSDRVTDTQYF,TGTGCTAGCAGCTCTGACAGGGTCACAGATACGCAGTATTTT